The clone carrying this T cell receptor (beta chain) has just a few counts. Its antigen is unidentified. With V trimmed by 4 bases and J by 6 bases, 9 bases remained unmatched. The CDR3 runs 15 residues. Germline CDR1 and CDR2: SEHNR and FQNEAQ (reference sequence). This sample is drawn from a study of T cells after yellow fever vaccination. General study points: The study found a weaker secondary response that peaked faster, day 5 versus 15.

It was through 5'RACE template switching that TCR cDNA was made, with a universal primer site and UMIs added. TCRdb re-called the 5' RACE reads through MiXCR, storing one row per CDR3 protein. The data contain a few hundred thousand distinct CDR3 sequences, about 17% of them singletons. Specimen: PBMCs, collected before the yellow fever booster vaccination. The V gene is TRBV7-9, the J gene TRBJ1-1; TRBD1 aligns across 9 bases. This TCR was sampled from a man between 18 and 35 years old who received the YFV17D yellow fever vaccine. The CDR3 DNA reads TGTGCCAGCAGCTACCCGGACAGGGGCTTCGCTGAAGCTTTCTTT. It yields the protein CASSYPDRGFAEAFF.